This T cell receptor beta chain comes out of a study of cytotoxic CD8 clonotypes in ibrutinib-treated CLL. Measured with immunoSEQ multiplex PCR; TCRdb has only the in-frame clones, and not every one. The data contain some 130,000 clones, 80% to 95% of them singletons. V lost 7 bases and J lost 3, with 15 bases in between. Looked up from germline, CDR1 is SQVTM and CDR2 is ANQGSEA. This CDR3 region has 14 residues. The sample in question was PBMCs, obtained after 12 months of ibrutinib treatment. The chain carries TRBV29-1 and TRBJ2-2; perhaps TRBD1 as D (5 bases). The receptor was isolated from a human donor with chronic lymphocytic leukemia. Written as DNA, the CDR3 is TGCAGCGCCAGTGGTCAGACAGACACCGGGGAGCTGTTTTTT. Its protein is CSASGQTDTGELFF.